A selection of T cell receptor beta chains follows, all from one sample in a study of identical twins. From the 5' RACE reads, TCRdb called clonotypes with MiXCR, one entry per CDR3 protein. This sample has roughly 250,000 distinct CDR3 sequences, with approximately 7.8% found just once. In addition, the sample was reused for a study of yellow fever vaccine responses in identical twins.

Sequencing was carried out using CD8+ T cells sorted from blood. These receptors came from a woman aged 18-29 years in good health. CDR3s include the opening cysteine and the closing phenylalanine or tryptophan. The D gene is left open where the match is weak. Clone sizes are given selectively: once, few, many, or a class where the clone is expanded.

-,13,TRBV9,-,CASSEWGSTEAFF
many,18,TRBV4-1,TRBD2,CASSQESAWASGGDEQFF
-,18,TRBV12-3/TRBV12-4,TRBD2,CACSLKGTSGSIGNEQFF
-,17,TRBV3-1,-,CASCQFPTGSFGTEAFF
few,12,TRBV4-1,-,CASSRYVNEQFF
-,15,TRBV7-9,-,CASSFPAVSTDTQYF
many,17,TRBV28,-,CASSETVMAQANEKLFF
many,15,TRBV9,TRBD1,CASSVGDRASGEQYF
many,15,TRBV20-1,-,CSARDLGSESYEQYF
-,16,TRBV7-9,TRBD1,CASSVGQGALFEKLFF
few,12,TRBV29-1,-,CSVGRENYGYTF
many,12,TRBV27,-,CASSFRAHEQFF
-,17,TRBV13,-,CASSLWAVASSYNEQFF
few,14,TRBV29-1,-,CSVTAPGPFGELFF
few,16,TRBV14,-,CASSPLQYRSGNTIYF
few,12,TRBV7-9,-,CASSLGWNEQFF
-,15,TRBV11-2,-,CASSLEIGPITEAFF
-,17,TRBV28,TRBD1,CASSTRDSEKRGYEQYF
many,15,TRBV9,TRBD1,CASSIRQGAGGELFF
-,15,TRBV12-3/TRBV12-4,-,CASSPTMGGGNEQFF
few,15,TRBV7-9,-,CASSPGPITYNEQFF
few,15,TRBV25-1,-,CASSLGGTGLGEQFF
many,16,TRBV29-1,TRBD2,CSVEKVASGRYNEQFF
many,12,TRBV28,-,CASTELHYGYTF
many,20,TRBV11-2,TRBD2,CASSLGFGLAGGITKNIQYF